This T cell receptor beta chain was obtained from a study of cytomegalovirus exposure and HLA in healthy donors. Study context: Membership in the Caucasian-associated ancestry cluster was found for around 85% of 300 to 500 genotyped donors. Study-level findings and limits: Later analysis identified a missense DCLRE1C variant that was linked to TCR beta V- and J-gene trimming. Later on, analysis showed that most CMV-associated TCR beta chains appeared to be HLA-restricted.

On this clone: The antigen remains unidentified.

V gave up 1 base and J gave up 4 bases; unmatched junction bases: 3. Per germline, CDR1 SEHNR and CDR2 FQNEAQ (reference sequence). The CDR3 sequence is 16 residues long. Primers: 60 Vbeta forward and 13 Jbeta reverse. The repertoire was sequenced with immunoSEQ multiplex PCR; TCRdb's copy has only in-frame clones and lacks some. The sample shows 100,000 to 150,000 clones, about 85% of them seen only once. The sample comprised PBMCs. The TCR originated in a man aged 18 to 29 in good health and CMV-seropositive. This rearrangement joins TRBV7-9 to TRBJ2-3; 12 bases match TRBD2. The CDR3 DNA follows: TGTGCCAGCAGCTTAGTTCTAGCGGGGGGGCCAGATACGCAGTATTTT. Residues: CASSLVLAGGPDTQYF.